This record looks at one T cell receptor (beta chain) sequence and its context. Its antigen is not identified. The entry originates in a study of Ad26.COV2.S vaccination and SARS-CoV-2 variants. Clones were sequenced by immunoSEQ multiplex PCR, and TCRdb holds only the in-frame ones, with some missing. The table has 320,000 or so clones, under 90% seen once; the top ten hold over 5%. Noted treatment: around 19 received Ad26.COV2.S at low or high dose, single or two shots; a few received placebo; per-sample allocation not given. Samples analyzed were those drawn on day 63 after the first vaccine or placebo injection. Points from the study as a whole: Non-spike TCR breadth did not differ much between vaccine and placebo recipients. The TCR-based breadth and depth measures might underestimate overall T cell responses. A substantial breadth of spike-specific CD8+ and CD4+ T cell responses after vaccination has been reported.

The sequenced sample was peripheral blood, obtained in a trial of Ad26.COV2.S vaccine versus placebo. This clonotype originated in a person aged 18 to 65 who received the Ad26.COV2.S COVID-19 vaccine or a placebo.

This chain's CDR3 is CASSSILGQGGGNYGYTF. DNA of the CDR3: TGTGCCAGCAGTTCAATACTCGGACAGGGGGGAGGAAACTATGGCTACACCTTC. This chain links TRBV28 with TRBJ1-2; 10 positions agree with TRBD1. Losses at the gene ends were 4 bases for V and 2 bases for J; bases not matched to a gene: 13. This CDR3 spans 18 amino acids. Germline CDR1 MDHEN, CDR2 SYDVKM.